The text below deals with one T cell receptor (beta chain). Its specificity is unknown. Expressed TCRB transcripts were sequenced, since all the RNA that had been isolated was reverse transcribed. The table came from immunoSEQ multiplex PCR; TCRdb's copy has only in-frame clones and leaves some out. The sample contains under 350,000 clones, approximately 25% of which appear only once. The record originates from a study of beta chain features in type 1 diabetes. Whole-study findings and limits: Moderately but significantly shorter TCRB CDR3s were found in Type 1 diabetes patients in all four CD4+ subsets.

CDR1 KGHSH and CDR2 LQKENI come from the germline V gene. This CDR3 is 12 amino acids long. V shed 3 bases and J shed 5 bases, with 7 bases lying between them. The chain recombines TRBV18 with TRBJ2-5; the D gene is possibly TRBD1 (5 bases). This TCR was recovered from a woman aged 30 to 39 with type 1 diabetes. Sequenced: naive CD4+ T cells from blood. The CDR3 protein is CASSPGRETQYF. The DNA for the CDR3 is TGTGCCAGCTCACCGGGGCGGGAGACCCAGTACTTC.